A selection of T cell receptor beta chains follows, all from one sample in a study of neurological immune-mediated disorders. TCRdb re-analysed the 5' RACE reads in MiXCR, keeping a single row per CDR3 protein. In the table there are roughly 70,000 distinct CDR3 sequences, around 4.2% of which are singletons. The sequencing input was PBMCs. These receptor sequences come from a man between 25 and 39 years old with multiple sclerosis. Each CDR3 is given without its conserved first and last residue.

ASTGGRGSETQY	TRBV2	TRBJ2-5
ASSRADSGNTIY	TRBV6-5	TRBJ1-3
ASSKDRGHEQY	TRBV9	TRBJ2-7
SADRGSKNIQY	TRBV20-1	TRBJ2-4
ASSGDMAGGLRRDTQY	TRBV9	TRBJ2-3
SASPDTGVAQY	TRBV29-1	TRBJ2-5
ASSVGADLKNEQF	TRBV9	TRBJ2-1
ASSRGSMNTEAF	TRBV6-5	TRBJ1-1
ASSQVSRSNTGELF	TRBV4-3	TRBJ2-2
ASSPRVRGTEAF	TRBV21-1	TRBJ1-1
ASSQGTSRGTGELF	TRBV3-1	TRBJ2-2
ASSVEGAHEQY	TRBV9	TRBJ2-7
ASSYSRPRQGGEKLF	TRBV6-6	TRBJ1-4
ASSPRGNEQY	TRBV7-9	TRBJ2-7
ASSLQRGEYNEQF	TRBV5-1	TRBJ2-1
ASSQSNRRITGELF	TRBV4-3	TRBJ2-2
ASSQENGLSSPLN	TRBV4-3	TRBJ1-6
ASSLPPGQSSYNEQF	TRBV7-6	TRBJ2-1
ASSPLGQYQETQY	TRBV7-6	TRBJ2-5
ASSLAGRAGAF	TRBV7-2	TRBJ1-1
SAGSPRSFYNEQF	TRBV20-1	TRBJ2-1
ASGRGPTGELF	TRBV2	TRBJ2-2
ASTGTYNTGELF	TRBV6-2/TRBV6-3	TRBJ2-2
ASQQGASYEQY	TRBV5-1	TRBJ2-7
SVAASTDTQY	TRBV20-1	TRBJ2-3
ASSPGQVSYEQY	TRBV10-1	TRBJ2-7
ASSRLASYEQY	TRBV9	TRBJ2-7
ASSLSGTPTYGYT	TRBV5-6	TRBJ1-2
ASSQGGQGYGYT	TRBV3-1	TRBJ1-2
ASSYRDSTRDTQY	TRBV7-6	TRBJ2-3
ASSLGSGNTGELF	TRBV5-1	TRBJ2-2
ASSYSSQGAGGTEAF	TRBV6-5	TRBJ1-1
ASSHGARGNNEKLF	TRBV5-1	TRBJ1-4
ASSSHFGGTYEQY	TRBV6-2/TRBV6-3	TRBJ2-7
SARGSRTSTDTQY	TRBV20-1	TRBJ2-3
ASSFLGFDKPTGELF	TRBV7-2	TRBJ2-2
ASSVYGGGNVLT	TRBV9	TRBJ2-6